A selection of T cell receptor beta chains follows, all from one sample in a study of cytomegalovirus exposure and HLA in healthy donors. Only in-frame clones appear in the TCRdb table, and some are missing; sequencing was by immunoSEQ multiplex PCR. This sample yields 130,000 or so clones, of which roughly 80% are seen a single time; 7.3% belongs to the top ten. Sequencing was performed on PBMCs. These receptors all stem from a male donor in good health and CMV-seronegative. The CDR3 runs from the conserved cysteine through the conserved F or W. A D gene is named only where the DNA matches it firmly. Rows give clone size only sometimes, using once, few, many, or a class for an expanded clone.

clone_size: .
d_call: TRBD1
v_call: TRBV6-5
j_call: TRBJ2-5
cdr3_nt: TGTGCCAGCAGTAGACAGGGGTTAGAGACCCAGTACTTC
cdr3_aa: CASSRQGLETQYF

clone_size: .
d_call: .
v_call: TRBV9
j_call: TRBJ1-1
cdr3_nt: TGTGCCAGCAGCCCTTACTCACAGGGATCGTGGGGCACTGAAGCTTTCTTT
cdr3_aa: CASSPYSQGSWGTEAFF

clone_size: .
d_call: .
v_call: TRBV7-2
j_call: TRBJ2-3
cdr3_nt: TGTGCCAGCAGCCAACCGCTTAGTATGGAACTAAAAGGAGATACGCAGTATTTT
cdr3_aa: CASSQPLSMELKGDTQYF

clone_size: .
d_call: TRBD2
v_call: TRBV18
j_call: TRBJ2-3
cdr3_nt: TGTGCCAGCTCTCGTAGCGGGAGCGGCACAGATACGCAGTATTTT
cdr3_aa: CASSRSGSGTDTQYF

clone_size: .
d_call: TRBD2
v_call: TRBV2
j_call: TRBJ2-5
cdr3_nt: TGTGCCAGCGATAAACTAGCGGGGGTCGTCAGGGAGACCCAGTACTTC
cdr3_aa: CASDKLAGVVRETQYF

clone_size: .
d_call: .
v_call: TRBV7-2
j_call: TRBJ2-1
cdr3_nt: TGTGCCAGCAGCTTAAGGGGCAATGAGCAGTTCTTC
cdr3_aa: CASSLRGNEQFF

clone_size: .
d_call: .
v_call: TRBV5-1
j_call: TRBJ1-1
cdr3_nt: TGCGCCAGCAGCTTCTCGACGGGTACAAGGAACACTGAAGCTTTCTTT
cdr3_aa: CASSFSTGTRNTEAFF

clone_size: .
d_call: .
v_call: TRBV27
j_call: TRBJ1-2
cdr3_nt: TGTGCCAGCAGTTTAAGGTCTGGAGGGGACCTCGTCTATGGCTACACCTTC
cdr3_aa: CASSLRSGGDLVYGYTF

clone_size: .
d_call: .
v_call: TRBV30
j_call: TRBJ2-5
cdr3_nt: TGTGCCTGGAGTGGGGGACTTCGGGAGACCCAGTACTTC
cdr3_aa: CAWSGGLRETQYF

clone_size: .
d_call: TRBD2
v_call: TRBV29-1
j_call: TRBJ2-1
cdr3_nt: TGCAGCGCTTGGGGACTAGCGGGAGGGCCCAATGAGCAGTTCTTC
cdr3_aa: CSAWGLAGGPNEQFF

clone_size: .
d_call: TRBD1
v_call: TRBV11-3
j_call: TRBJ2-2
cdr3_nt: TGTGCCAGCAGCTTCAGGGGGCTGAGCGGGGAGCTGTTTTTT
cdr3_aa: CASSFRGLSGELFF

clone_size: .
d_call: .
v_call: TRBV5-1
j_call: TRBJ2-1
cdr3_nt: TGCGCCAGCAGCAAGGGGGTCGGGGTCTCCTACAATGAGCAGTTCTTC
cdr3_aa: CASSKGVGVSYNEQFF

clone_size: .
d_call: TRBD2
v_call: TRBV27
j_call: TRBJ2-7
cdr3_nt: TGTGCCAGCAGTCTAACTAGCGGGGGGGCCGGGGAGCAGTACTTC
cdr3_aa: CASSLTSGGAGEQYF

clone_size: .
d_call: TRBD1
v_call: TRBV6-5
j_call: TRBJ2-7
cdr3_nt: TGTGCCACAAACAGGGGCGAGGACGAGCAGTACTTC
cdr3_aa: CATNRGEDEQYF

clone_size: once
d_call: TRBD1
v_call: TRBV19
j_call: TRBJ1-1
cdr3_nt: TGTGCCAGTAGCAGGGGGCCACGGAACACTGAAGCTTTCTTT
cdr3_aa: CASSRGPRNTEAFF

clone_size: .
d_call: .
v_call: TRBV10-3
j_call: TRBJ1-2
cdr3_nt: TGTGCCATCAGTGAGCCGATGGGCTTAGGAACCACTGGCTACACCTTC
cdr3_aa: CAISEPMGLGTTGYTF

clone_size: .
d_call: .
v_call: TRBV5-4
j_call: TRBJ2-7
cdr3_nt: TGTGCCAGCAGCTCAAGGGGGTACTCCTACGAGCAGTACTTC
cdr3_aa: CASSSRGYSYEQYF

clone_size: .
d_call: TRBD1
v_call: TRBV6-1
j_call: TRBJ1-2
cdr3_nt: TGTGCCAGCAGTGACAGGACAGGGGCTCTTGGCTACACCTTC
cdr3_aa: CASSDRTGALGYTF

clone_size: few
d_call: TRBD2
v_call: TRBV7-8
j_call: TRBJ2-1
cdr3_nt: TGTGCCAGCAGCACGGACTTAGCGGGGGCCAAGTACAGTGAGCAGTTCTTC
cdr3_aa: CASSTDLAGAKYSEQFF

clone_size: .
d_call: TRBD1
v_call: TRBV30
j_call: TRBJ1-1
cdr3_nt: TGTGCCTGGGGACAGGGCGTGAACACTGAAGCTTTCTTT
cdr3_aa: CAWGQGVNTEAFF

clone_size: once
d_call: .
v_call: TRBV9
j_call: TRBJ2-1
cdr3_nt: TGTGCCAGCAGCGTAGCAGGGCTACCCTCCTACAATGAGCAGTTCTTC
cdr3_aa: CASSVAGLPSYNEQFF

clone_size: .
d_call: .
v_call: TRBV29-1
j_call: TRBJ1-1
cdr3_nt: TGCAGCGCCCGGGTGGAAATGAACACTGAAGCTTTCTTT
cdr3_aa: CSARVEMNTEAFF

clone_size: .
d_call: .
v_call: TRBV29-1
j_call: TRBJ1-2
cdr3_nt: TGCAGCGTGAGTACCGACGGAGGCGGAGATGGCTACACCTTC
cdr3_aa: CSVSTDGGGDGYTF

clone_size: .
d_call: .
v_call: TRBV6-1
j_call: TRBJ1-3
cdr3_nt: TGTGCCAGCAGTGAAGTTAGCCGCTCTGGAAACACCATATATTTT
cdr3_aa: CASSEVSRSGNTIYF

clone_size: .
d_call: TRBD2
v_call: TRBV9
j_call: TRBJ2-2
cdr3_nt: TGTGCCAGCAGCGTAGCCAGCGGGGGGGCCAGTACCGGGGAGCTGTTTTTT
cdr3_aa: CASSVASGGASTGELFF

clone_size: .
d_call: TRBD2
v_call: TRBV7-2
j_call: TRBJ2-5
cdr3_nt: TGTGCCAGCAGCTCCTTCTCCTTTGGGGAGCGGGGGGCTGGGGAGACCCAGTACTTC
cdr3_aa: CASSSFSFGERGAGETQYF

clone_size: .
d_call: .
v_call: TRBV6-6
j_call: TRBJ2-7
cdr3_nt: TGTGCCAGCAGCCGGGACTTACCATCCTACGAGCAGTACTTC
cdr3_aa: CASSRDLPSYEQYF

clone_size: .
d_call: .
v_call: TRBV19
j_call: TRBJ1-5
cdr3_nt: TGTGCCAGTAGTATCAGCGGGGGTTATAGCAATCAGCCCCAGCATTTT
cdr3_aa: CASSISGGYSNQPQHF

clone_size: .
d_call: .
v_call: TRBV6-5
j_call: TRBJ1-2
cdr3_nt: TGTGCCAGCAGTTACCTAGGGAGGCCGGACTATGGCTACACCTTC
cdr3_aa: CASSYLGRPDYGYTF

clone_size: .
d_call: .
v_call: TRBV2
j_call: TRBJ2-7
cdr3_nt: TGTGCCAGCAGTGGGACAGAAAATTCCTACGAGCAGTACTTC
cdr3_aa: CASSGTENSYEQYF

clone_size: .
d_call: .
v_call: TRBV11-2
j_call: TRBJ2-6
cdr3_nt: TGTGCCAGCGTCGGGTTGGGGGCCAACGTCCTGACTTTC
cdr3_aa: CASVGLGANVLTF

clone_size: .
d_call: TRBD1
v_call: TRBV19
j_call: TRBJ2-7
cdr3_nt: TGTGCCAGTAGTATCCCCGGGACAGGGGGCCACGAGCAGTACTTC
cdr3_aa: CASSIPGTGGHEQYF

clone_size: .
d_call: TRBD1
v_call: TRBV10-3
j_call: TRBJ2-7
cdr3_nt: TGTGCCATCAGCCCCCGGACAGGGGGCGAGCAGTACTTC
cdr3_aa: CAISPRTGGEQYF

clone_size: .
d_call: .
v_call: TRBV5-1
j_call: TRBJ2-7
cdr3_nt: TGCGCCAGCAGCTTCGGGATTCACTACGAGCAGTACTTC
cdr3_aa: CASSFGIHYEQYF

clone_size: .
d_call: TRBD2
v_call: TRBV5-1
j_call: TRBJ2-7
cdr3_nt: TGCGCCAGCAGCTTGGAAGCTTTGGCGGGAGGATCGTACGAGCAGTACTTC
cdr3_aa: CASSLEALAGGSYEQYF

clone_size: .
d_call: .
v_call: TRBV28
j_call: TRBJ2-6
cdr3_nt: TGTGCCAGCAGTGGGGGGGGCGCGGGGGCCAACGTCCTGACTTTC
cdr3_aa: CASSGGGAGANVLTF

clone_size: few
d_call: .
v_call: TRBV5-6
j_call: TRBJ2-2
cdr3_nt: TGTGCCAGCACCATAACAGGGATAAACACCGGGGAGCTGTTTTTT
cdr3_aa: CASTITGINTGELFF

clone_size: .
d_call: .
v_call: TRBV4-2
j_call: TRBJ2-2
cdr3_nt: TGTGCCAGCAGCCAAGTTGGAAATAGCCGGAACACCGGGGAGCTGTTTTTT
cdr3_aa: CASSQVGNSRNTGELFF

clone_size: .
d_call: .
v_call: TRBV7-2
j_call: TRBJ2-1
cdr3_nt: TGTGCCAGCAGCTCTAGCGCCATTAGCTCCTACAATGAGCAGTTCTTC
cdr3_aa: CASSSSAISSYNEQFF

clone_size: .
d_call: .
v_call: TRBV27
j_call: TRBJ2-7
cdr3_nt: TGTGCCAGCAAACCGGACAGCTCCTACGAGCAGTACTTC
cdr3_aa: CASKPDSSYEQYF

clone_size: few
d_call: .
v_call: TRBV7-6
j_call: TRBJ1-4
cdr3_nt: TGTGCCAGCAGCTTAGCGCCACAGGGTGAAAAACTGTTTTTT
cdr3_aa: CASSLAPQGEKLFF

clone_size: .
d_call: .
v_call: TRBV5-1
j_call: TRBJ1-3
cdr3_nt: TGCGCCAGCAGCTTTTCTCCGGGGACTGGAAACACCATATATTTT
cdr3_aa: CASSFSPGTGNTIYF